The text below deals with one T cell receptor (beta chain). The data derive from a study of T cell responses to AZD1222 COVID-19 vaccine. Germline CDR1 and CDR2: MNHEY and SVGAGI. Between the trimmed V and J ends, which lost 5 bases and 6 bases, there was a span of 14 bases. The CDR3 loop spans 14 amino acids. The assay was immunoSEQ multiplex PCR, and TCRdb's table has in-frame clones only and misses some. Among roughly 180,000 clones listed, 91% were seen once. Second-dose timings of about 4 or about 12 weeks were pooled. The TCR originated in an adult who received the AZD1222 COVID-19 vaccine. The specimen was peripheral blood, collected 28 days after the second AZD1222 dose. This chain links TRBV6-5 with TRBJ1-5; D may be TRBD1 (5 bases). CDR3 DNA: TGTGCCAGCAGTAGGACGGAGGGACGTCAGCCCCAGCATTTT. This sequence encodes CASSRTEGRQPQHF.